This T cell receptor (beta chain) was retrieved from a study of siplizumab effects on memory and regulatory T cells. Study observations and caveats: In controls, around 30% of mappable alloreactive CD4+ clones were Treg-derived on average, versus about 69% with siplizumab.

TCRdb's copy holds only in-frame clones and misses some; the assay was immunoSEQ multiplex PCR. Of some 100,000 clones listed, around nine tenths are singletons. Comments on this clone: Antigen: not known.

From germline, CDR1 is MGHDK and CDR2 SYGVNS. Trimming pared 4 bases from V and 6 bases from J, leaving 7 bases between. There are 12 residues in the CDR3. Sequenced sample: non-Treg CD4+ T cells sorted from blood. This chain links TRBV25-1 with TRBJ2-1; D is ambiguous. The TCR sequence derives from a human donor in good health. Written as DNA, the CDR3 is TGTGCCAGCAGTGGTATCCCCAATGAGCAGTTCTTC. This codes for CASSGIPNEQFF.